This T cell receptor (beta chain) was identified during a study of tumor-infiltrating lymphocytes in primary liver carcinoma (TCRdb year 2017). For context, the study as a whole: About 5 patients with histopathologically diagnosed primary liver carcinoma underwent surgical resection in China between 2015 and March 2016. Of the five patients (three men and two women, aged 30 to 69 years), four had hepatocellular carcinoma and one had combined HCC and intrahepatic cholangiocarcinoma. Tumors of the five patients were stage T1-T3 N0M0 with maximum diameters of 4.2 to 10 cm. Roughly 3.65 to 7.13 million productive TCRbeta reads were obtained per sample, and no significant difference in read depth was found between tissue types. Across five regions of each liver tumor, along with adjacent normal tissue and blood, the study brought together TCRbeta repertoire sequencing, expression microarrays and whole-exome sequencing. A total of around 35 specimens from 5 patients, comprising approximately 25 tumor regions, 5 adjacent noncancerous liver tissues and 5 peripheral blood samples, were covered by TCRbeta repertoire sequencing. Reproducibility between technical replicate repertoires was high, with correlation coefficients above 0.98 and mean shared-clone rates approximately 0.88. Broader findings and caveats from the paper: Only the TCR beta chain was sequenced, so true repertoire diversity is likely underestimated because unpaired alpha chains were not captured. Since the samples were bulk and unsorted, there was no way to compare CD4+ and CD8+ T cell repertoires. The top 250 clones accounted for a significantly greater share of the repertoire in tumors than in blood (p = 0.039). Repertoire overlap was found to be higher between tumor regions (mean around 35%) than between tumor-adjacent (approximately 17%) or tumor-blood (around 15%) pairs, consistent with antigen-driven expansion. Only a few patients were included in the study, and the authors note that the findings should be validated in a larger study.

For this clonotype: The antigen this receptor binds is unknown. Per-base qualities were not stored, and no clone one base away is much larger.

V is pruned by 3 bases and J by 5 bases, leaving 13 bases of the junction without a gene match. CDR1 and CDR2 are drawn from the germline V gene: SGHRS, YFSETQ. The CDR3, from cysteine to phenylalanine, totals 16 residues. The read is trimmed to its CDR3 DNA, 48 bases read in frame from base 1. TCRbeta-specific cDNA was reverse-transcribed from approximately 0.5 ug total RNA using a constant-region primer and ProtoScript II reverse transcriptase. Construction of the TCRbeta libraries relied on three nested rounds of multiplex PCR, following a slightly modified ARM-PCR procedure. The first two PCR rounds used multiplex TRBV1-TRBV30 forward primers with a Cbeta reverse primer, each for about 10 cycles. Sample barcodes and Illumina adapters were added in a final 25-cycle PCR with Deep VentR polymerase. Before sequencing, amplicons of 200-500 bp were purified from gel using a QIAquick gel extraction kit. An Illumina HiSeq 2500 was used to sequence the TCRbeta amplicons, generating 250-bp paired-end reads. In the original analysis: Quality trimming of reads was performed with Trimmomatic v0.33, and paired reads were merged with FLASH v1.2.11 so that full CDR3 sequences could be recovered. V, D and J germline segments were assigned to the rearranged TCRbeta sequences using MiGEC v1.2.1b. VDJtools v1.0.0 computed clonotype statistics and Shannon-Wiener diversity indices. To cut down on sampling bias, every analysis after diversity analysis relied on just the 250 most abundant clonotypes from each sample. TCRdb cleaned the public reads at Q25 with fastp, built clones with MiXCR and kept in-frame beta chains. Records with the same CDR3 protein are collapsed into one entry carrying the most frequent genes and DNA. Clone size and V and J calls follow TCRdb, not the original study. The sample includes more than 150,000 distinct CDR3 sequences, with about 60% observed a single time. Roughly 76% of the sample lies in the top ten.

RNA from unsorted whole blood was extracted with TRIzol reagent, and germline DNA was obtained with the DNeasy Blood & Tissue kit. Patients had chronic HBV infection and were treatment-naive at sampling. Before surgery, roughly 3.7 milliliters of peripheral blood were collected into K2EDTA tubes. The material sequenced was peripheral blood. Here the chain combines TRBV5-1 and TRBJ2-7, and 8 junctional nucleotides match TRBD2. This TCR came from a man aged 35-49 years with primary liver carcinoma and hepatitis B virus infection. The nucleotide sequence is given as TGCGCCAGCAGCTACCGACTAGCGCCCCTTGACAACGAGCAGTACTTC. It encodes CASSYRLAPLDNEQYF.